This T cell receptor (beta chain) was captured in a study of cytomegalovirus exposure and HLA in healthy donors. Germline CDR1 is SNHLY and CDR2 is FYNNEI. The CDR3 extends over 15 amino acids. Trimming shortened V by 6 bases and J by 6 bases, and 17 bases separated the two germline ends. Primers: 60 Vbeta forward and 13 Jbeta reverse. The protocol was immunoSEQ multiplex PCR, while the TCRdb copy is restricted to in-frame clones and leaves out a portion. The sample gives 200,000 to 250,000 clones, about three quarters of which show up once; about 0.45% is in the top ten. Material for sequencing was PBMCs. This chain uses TRBV2 with TRBJ2-2, with D tentatively TRBD1 (5 bases). The sequence was collected from a boy younger than 18 in good health and CMV-seronegative. CDR3 sequence reads: CASSPISGSAGELFF. The CDR3 DNA follows: TGTGCCAGCAGCCCAATTTCAGGGTCGGCCGGGGAGCTGTTTTTT.